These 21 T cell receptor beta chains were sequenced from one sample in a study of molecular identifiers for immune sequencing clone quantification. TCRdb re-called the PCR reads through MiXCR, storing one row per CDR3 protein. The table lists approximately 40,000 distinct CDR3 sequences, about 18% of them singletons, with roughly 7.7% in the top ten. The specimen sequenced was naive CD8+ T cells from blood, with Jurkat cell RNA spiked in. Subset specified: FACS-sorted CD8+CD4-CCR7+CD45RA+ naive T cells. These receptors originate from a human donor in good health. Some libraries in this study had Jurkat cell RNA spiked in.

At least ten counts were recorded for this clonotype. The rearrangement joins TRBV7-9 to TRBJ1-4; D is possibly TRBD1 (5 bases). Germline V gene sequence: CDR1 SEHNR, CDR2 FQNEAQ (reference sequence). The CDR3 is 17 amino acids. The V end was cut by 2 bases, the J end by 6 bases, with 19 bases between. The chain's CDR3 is CASSLPPGRGEDEKLFF. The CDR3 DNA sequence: TGTGCCAGCAGCTTACCCCCTGGACGGGGGGAGGATGAAAAACTGTTTTTT.

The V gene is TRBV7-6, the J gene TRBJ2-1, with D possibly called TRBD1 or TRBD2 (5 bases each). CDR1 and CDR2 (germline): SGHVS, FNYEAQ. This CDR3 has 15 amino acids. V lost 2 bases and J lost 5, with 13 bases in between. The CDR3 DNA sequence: TGTGCCAGCAGCTTAAGAGGGGTAAGGAACAATGAGCAGTTCTTC. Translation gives CASSLRGVRNNEQFF.

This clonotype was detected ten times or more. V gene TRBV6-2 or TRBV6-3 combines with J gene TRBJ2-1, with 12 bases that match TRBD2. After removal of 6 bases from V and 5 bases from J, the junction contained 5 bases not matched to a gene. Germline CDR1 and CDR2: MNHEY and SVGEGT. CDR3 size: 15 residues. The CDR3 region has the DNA TGTGCCAGCAGACGACTAGCGGGAGTACACAATGAGCAGTTCTTC. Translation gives CASRRLAGVHNEQFF.

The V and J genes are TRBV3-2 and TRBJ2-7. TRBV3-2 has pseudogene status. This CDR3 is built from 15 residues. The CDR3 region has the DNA TGTGCCAGCAGCCAAGGATTCGGGGTAGCCTACGAGCAGTACTTC. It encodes CASSQGFGVAYEQYF.

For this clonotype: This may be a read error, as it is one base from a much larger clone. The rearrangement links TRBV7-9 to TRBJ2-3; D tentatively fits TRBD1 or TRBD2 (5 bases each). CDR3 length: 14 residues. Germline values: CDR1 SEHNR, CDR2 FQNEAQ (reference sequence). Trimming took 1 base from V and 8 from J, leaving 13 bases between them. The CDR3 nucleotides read TGTGCCAGCAGCTTAGGGGGTGTGAGGGGTACGCAGTATTTT. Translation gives CASSLGGVRGTQYF.

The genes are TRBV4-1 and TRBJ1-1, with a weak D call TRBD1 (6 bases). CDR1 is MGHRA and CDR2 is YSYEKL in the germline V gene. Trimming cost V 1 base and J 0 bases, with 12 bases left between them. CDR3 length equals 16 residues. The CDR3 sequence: CASSQAPQGMNTEAFF. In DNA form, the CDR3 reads TGCGCCAGCAGCCAAGCCCCACAGGGCATGAACACTGAAGCTTTCTTT.

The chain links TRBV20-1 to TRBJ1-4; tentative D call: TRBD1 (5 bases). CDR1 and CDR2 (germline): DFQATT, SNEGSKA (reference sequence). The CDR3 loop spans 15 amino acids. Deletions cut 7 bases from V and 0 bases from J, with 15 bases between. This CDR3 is CSVRELDATNEKLFF. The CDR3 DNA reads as TGCAGTGTCAGGGAACTTGACGCAACTAATGAAAAACTGTTTTTT.

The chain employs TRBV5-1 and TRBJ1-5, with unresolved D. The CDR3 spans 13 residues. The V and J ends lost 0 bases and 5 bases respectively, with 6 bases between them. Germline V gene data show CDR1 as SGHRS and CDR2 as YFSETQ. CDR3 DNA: TGCGCCAGCAGCTTGGCCCCTGATCAGCCCCAGCATTTT. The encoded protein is CASSLAPDQPQHF.

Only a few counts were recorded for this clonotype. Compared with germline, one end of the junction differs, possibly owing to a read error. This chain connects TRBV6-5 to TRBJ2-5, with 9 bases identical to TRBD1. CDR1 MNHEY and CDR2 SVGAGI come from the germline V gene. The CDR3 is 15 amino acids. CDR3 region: CANSRTGVIQETQYF. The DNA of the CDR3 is TGTGCCAACAGTCGGACAGGGGTTATCCAAGAGACCCAGTACTTC.

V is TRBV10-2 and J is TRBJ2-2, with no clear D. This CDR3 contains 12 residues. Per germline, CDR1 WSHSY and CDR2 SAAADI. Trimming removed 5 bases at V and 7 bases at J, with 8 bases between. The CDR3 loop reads CASSLRNGELFF. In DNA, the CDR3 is TGCGCCAGCAGTCTGAGAAACGGGGAGCTGTTTTTT.

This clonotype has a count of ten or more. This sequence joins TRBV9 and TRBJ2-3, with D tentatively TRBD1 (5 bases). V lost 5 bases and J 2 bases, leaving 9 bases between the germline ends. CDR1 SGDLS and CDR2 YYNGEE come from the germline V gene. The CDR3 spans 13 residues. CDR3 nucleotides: TGTGCCAGCAGAGGGGTCTACACAGATACGCAGTATTTT. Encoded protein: CASRGVYTDTQYF.

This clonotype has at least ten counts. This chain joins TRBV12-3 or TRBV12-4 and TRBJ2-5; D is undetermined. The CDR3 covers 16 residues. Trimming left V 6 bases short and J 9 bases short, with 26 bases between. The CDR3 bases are TGTGCCAGCAGCCCTGGCCCAGCGCCCAGAGCTGGGGCCCAGTACTTC. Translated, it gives CASSPGPAPRAGAQYF.

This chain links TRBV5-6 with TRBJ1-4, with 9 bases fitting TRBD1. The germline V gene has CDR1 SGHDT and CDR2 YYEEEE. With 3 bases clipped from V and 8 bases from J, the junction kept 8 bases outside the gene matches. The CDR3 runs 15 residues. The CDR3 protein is CASSSSGQGGEKLFF. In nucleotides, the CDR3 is TGTGCCAGCAGCTCCTCGGGACAGGGAGGAGAAAAACTGTTTTTT. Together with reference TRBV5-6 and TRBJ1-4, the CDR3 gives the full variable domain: DAGVTQSPTHLIKTRGQQVTLRCSPKSGHDTVSWYQQALGQGPQFIFQYYEEEERQRGNFPDRFSGHQFPNYSSELNVNALLLGDSALYLCASSSSGQGGEKLFFGSGTQLSVL.

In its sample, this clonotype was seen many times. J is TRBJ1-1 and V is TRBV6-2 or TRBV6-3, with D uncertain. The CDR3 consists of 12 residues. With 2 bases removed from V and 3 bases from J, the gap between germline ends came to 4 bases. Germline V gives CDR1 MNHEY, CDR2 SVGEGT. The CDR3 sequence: CASSYMDTEAFF. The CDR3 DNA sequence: TGTGCCAGCAGTTACATGGACACTGAAGCTTTCTTT.

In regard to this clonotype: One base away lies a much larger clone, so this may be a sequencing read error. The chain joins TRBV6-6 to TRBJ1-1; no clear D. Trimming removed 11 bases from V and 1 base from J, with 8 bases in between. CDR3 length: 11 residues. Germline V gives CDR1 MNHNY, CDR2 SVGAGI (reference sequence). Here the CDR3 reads CAAHPNTEAFF. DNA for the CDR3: TGTGCCGCGCACCCGAACACTGAAGCTTTCTTT.

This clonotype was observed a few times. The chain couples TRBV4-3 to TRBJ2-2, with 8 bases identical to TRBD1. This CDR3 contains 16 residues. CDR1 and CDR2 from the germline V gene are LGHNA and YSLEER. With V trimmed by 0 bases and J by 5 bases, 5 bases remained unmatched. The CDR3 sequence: CASSQDWGQVTGELFF. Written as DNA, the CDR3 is TGCGCCAGCAGCCAAGATTGGGGACAGGTGACCGGGGAGCTGTTTTTT.

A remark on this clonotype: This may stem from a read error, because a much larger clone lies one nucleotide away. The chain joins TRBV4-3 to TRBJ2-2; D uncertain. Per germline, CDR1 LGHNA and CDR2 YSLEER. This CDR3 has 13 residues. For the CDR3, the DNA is TGCGTCAGCAGCCAAGATCGCTCCGGGGAGCTGTTTTTT. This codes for CVSSQDRSGELFF.

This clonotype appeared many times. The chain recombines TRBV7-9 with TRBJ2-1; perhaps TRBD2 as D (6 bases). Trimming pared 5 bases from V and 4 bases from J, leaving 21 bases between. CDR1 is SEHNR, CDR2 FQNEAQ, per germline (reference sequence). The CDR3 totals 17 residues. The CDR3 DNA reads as TGTGCCAGCAGCCCCCGGTTGGGACTCGCTCAATACAATGAGCAGTTCTTC. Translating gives CASSPRLGLAQYNEQFF.

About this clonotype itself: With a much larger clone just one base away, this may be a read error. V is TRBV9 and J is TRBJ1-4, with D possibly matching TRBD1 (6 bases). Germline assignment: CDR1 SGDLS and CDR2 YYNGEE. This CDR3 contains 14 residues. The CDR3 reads CTSSLRPDRKKLFF. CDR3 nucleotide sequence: TGTACCAGCAGCCTCCGTCCAGACAGGAAAAAACTGTTTTTT.

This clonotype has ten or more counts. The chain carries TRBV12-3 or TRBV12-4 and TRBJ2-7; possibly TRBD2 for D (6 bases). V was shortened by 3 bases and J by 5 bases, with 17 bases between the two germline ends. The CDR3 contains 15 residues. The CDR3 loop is CASSLLGGSAHEQYF. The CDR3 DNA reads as TGTGCCAGCAGTTTGTTGGGGGGATCGGCCCACGAGCAGTACTTC.

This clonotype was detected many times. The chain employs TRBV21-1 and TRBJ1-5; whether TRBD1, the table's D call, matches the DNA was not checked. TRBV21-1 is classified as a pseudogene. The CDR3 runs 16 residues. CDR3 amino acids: CASSLIHRDRRRPQHF. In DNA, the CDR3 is TGTGCCAGCAGCCTGATACACCGGGACCGGAGGCGGCCCCAGCATTTT.